This T cell receptor (beta chain) was sequenced during a study of cytomegalovirus exposure and HLA in healthy donors. Findings and caveats of the study: Reportedly, TCR beta sequences accurately predicted HLA-A and HLA-B alleles in most subjects. Later analysis suggested most CMV-associated TCR beta chains were HLA-restricted. The classifier, whose performance was assessed in both the original and validation cohorts, reportedly diagnosed cytomegalovirus status with high specificity and sensitivity.

PCR used 60 Vbeta primers and 13 Jbeta primers. The repertoire was sequenced with immunoSEQ multiplex PCR; TCRdb's copy has only in-frame clones and lacks some. This sample yields 140,000 or so clones, of which about four fifths are seen a single time; around 4.4% belongs to the top ten. Concerning this clone: Its matching antigen is unknown.

The germline V gene encodes CDR1 MNHEY and CDR2 SVGAGI. CDR3 length: 15 amino acids. Deletions cut 7 bases from V and 0 bases from J, with 15 bases between. The sequenced sample was PBMCs. The sequence came from a man aged 40-50 years in good health and CMV-seronegative. This chain connects TRBV6-5 to TRBJ1-1, with D tentatively TRBD1 (5 bases). The CDR3 DNA is TGTGCCAGCATCCTCCGGAGGGGCCTGAACACTGAAGCTTTCTTT. Encoded protein: CASILRRGLNTEAFF.